The present entry profiles one TCR beta chain with its context. This clonotype was counted at least ten times. Its antigen is not yet known. The sample holds no much larger clone one base away, and base qualities are not on file. The CDR3 spans 14 residues, from the cysteine through the phenylalanine. CDR3 DNA is the only sequence kept; it has 42 bases, read in frame from the first base. CDR1 is given as LGHDT and CDR2 as YNNKEL, both from the germline V gene (reference sequence). Trimming at the junction amounts to 3 bases on V and 1 base on J, and the germline ends lie 7 bases apart. This sample was included in a study of spatial heterogeneity in lung cancer (dated 2019 in TCRdb). At the level of the whole study: Beta-chain transcripts were consistently detected in greater numbers than alpha-chain transcripts, which likely reflects a higher abundance of beta-chain transcripts. TCR repertoire features were related to nonsynonymous mutation counts determined by whole-exome sequencing of tumor tissue. In the raw uncorrected reads, each unique combination of TCR and UMI appeared on average more than ten times. In non-small cell lung cancer, the study made a quantitative comparison of TCR alpha and beta repertoires among multiple tumor regions, matched nontumor lung and blood. At surgery, some 220 tumor regions, 63 to 70 matched nontumor lung samples and fewer than 60 PBMC samples were TCR-sequenced for both alpha and beta chains.

The time point label of this sample denotes: sample taken at primary tumor resection. Whole RNA extracted from tumor and nontumor lung tissue, or from cryopreserved PBMC samples, was used for TCR sequencing without cell sorting. Samples were obtained from approximately 77 patients with early-stage, untreated non-small cell lung cancer from the lung TRACERx cohort. Patients were selected for TCR sequencing only if sufficient RNA was available from at least two tumor regions. Receptors were amplified or captured by 5' RACE. This sample was sequenced with a NextSeq 500. In the TCR library protocol, a unique molecular identifier was attached to each TCR cDNA molecule so that PCR and sequencing errors could be corrected. In the paper's pipeline: TCR identification, UMI-based error correction and CDR3 extraction were all carried out with Decombinator tools. Expanded TCRs were defined as those above a frequency of 2 per 1,000, corresponding to the top 1% of the tumor frequency distribution. Renyi diversity was computed with the R vegan package after each repertoire had been subsampled 100 times to 5,000 TCRs. CDR3 similarity networks were built from amino acid triplet string-kernel similarity, with CDR3s being connected when pairwise similarity was above 0.82. The public sequencing data were trimmed at Q25 with fastp and processed into clonotypes with MiXCR by TCRdb, which kept only in-frame beta chains. All rows with the same CDR3 protein become a single entry with the most common DNA and genes. The authors' filters were not applied to this entry. Counted in this sample were just under 40,000 distinct CDR3 sequences; approximately 5.5% of them appeared once. In total, the top ten clones hold approximately 10% of the sample.

Paper-wide results and their limitations: Confirming at a functional level the hypothesis that regional TCRs recognize regional mutations was considered to require additional single-cell paired TCR alpha and beta sequencing. Ubiquitous expanded tumor TCRs were found in blood more often at tumor resection than at routine follow-up.

Specimen: PBMCs, collected at surgery. The chain links TRBV3-1 with TRBJ1-3; the D gene remains uncertain. This clonotype was obtained from a male donor with early-stage non-small cell lung cancer. The CDR3 sequence is CASSHLKSGNTIYF. The DNA sequence reads TGTGCCAGCAGCCATCTTAAGTCTGGAAACACCATATATTTT. With the rest looked up from the reference TRBV3-1 and TRBJ1-3 genes rather than sequenced, the full variable domain is DTAVSQTPKYLVTQMGNDKSIKCEQNLGHDTMYWYKQDSKKFLKIMFSYNNKELIINETVPNRFSPKSPDKAHLNLHINSLELGDSAVYFCASSHLKSGNTIYFGEGSWLTVV.